This T cell receptor (beta chain) was captured in a study of human T cells and chemical hapten exposure. CDR3 size: 16 residues. Germline V gives CDR1 SGHTA, CDR2 FQGNSA. Trimming pared 6 bases from V and 0 bases from J, leaving 17 bases between. This clonotype was counted ten times or more. Study processing details: The number of TCRs in each sample had a median of about 100,000 and spanned roughly 23,224 to 700,000. TCRdb re-analysed the RACE reads in MiXCR, keeping a single row per CDR3 protein. TCRdb, not the original authors, processed these V and J calls. The repertoire consists of tens of thousands of distinct CDR3 sequences, with approximately 9.9% occurring once and the leading ten covering approximately 5.5%. This sample's time point: pre-sensitization, week 0. As to treatment: therapeutic diphenylcyclopropenone sensitization with weekly scalp DPC. Total RNA extraction was carried out from unfractionated whole blood.

Sequenced here: whole blood, sampled in connection with sensitization to the hapten diphenylcyclopropenone (DPC). The TCR was taken from a woman between 45 and 60 years old with alopecia areata. Some clones in this sample may be carry-over from other donors' samples. V is TRBV7-2 and J is TRBJ1-1; D is unresolved. Here the CDR3 DNA reads TGTGCCAGCAGTAAGAAGGGTCCTATCATGAACACTGAAGCTTTCTTT. This encodes CASSKKGPIMNTEAFF.